This TCR beta chain appears in the sequencing data of a study of T cell responses to AZD1222 COVID-19 vaccine (dated by TCRdb to the early 2020s). About the investigation overall: AZD1222 recipients given second doses at about 4 weeks or at about 12 weeks were pooled, since spike-specific TCR depth and breadth were not found to differ between the two schedules. TCR sequencing was performed for roughly 240 trial participants, of whom about 200 were given two doses of AZD1222 and around 26 were given two doses of MenACWY control vaccine. Trial participants were enrolled by age into 18-55, 56-69 and 70-plus year subgroups, with about 150, 27 and 61 TCR-sequenced participants respectively.

Broad study findings and their caveats: After two AZD1222 doses, spike-specific TCR breadth and depth were significantly higher than at day 0 and than in MenACWY recipients. Participants were mostly white British, with more females than males. The authors suggested clonal diversity may have been underestimated. Conclusions about previously exposed vaccinees were limited because only six AZD1222 recipients were SARS-CoV-2 seropositive at baseline. Nearly half of unique spike-specific TCRs reportedly recognized epitopes outside regions mutated in the B.1.351 and B.1.1.7 variants. CD4 TCRs associated with the vaccine covered the entire spike protein, and the dominant responses were in regions 160-218 and 743-854. In the small 56-69-year group, the increase in depth fell short of significance, most likely because of low power. Because no day 14 peak-response samples were available, repertoires were characterized only after the peak T cell response.

The sample's time point, from its label and the paper: baseline before first vaccination. The vaccinee samples were drawn from two UK trials, COV001 and COV002, one of which was a single-blind randomized controlled phase 2/3 trial testing AZD1222 (ChAdOx1 nCoV-19) in healthy adults. For TCRbeta chain sequencing, PBMC samples from trial participants were taken at day 0 and at day 28 after the second dose. As for this clone: The antigen it binds to is not known. Base-call qualities are not available, and no considerably larger clone is one nucleotide away.

The CDR3 regions of human TCRbeta chains were analyzed by immunosequencing. Per the original workflow: TCRs in the repertoires were matched against a reference library of SARS-CoV-2-specific TCRs that had been generated with the MIRA antigen-specificity platform. Breadth was defined as the fraction of unique TCRs that were SARS-CoV-2-associated, and depth was defined as the fraction of total T cells that were SARS-CoV-2-associated. Using the MIRA data, each spike-specific TCR was mapped to the spike region that the TCR reacts to and placed in a CD4 or CD8 class. Log10-transformed breadth and depth values were compared by one-way ANOVA with Sidak's multiple comparisons tests. Sourced from immuneACCESS, this table was stored by TCRdb with only in-frame sequences that have V and J called. A share of the clones is absent; for the studies checked, an unresolved V gene accounts for under half, and the remainder has no known explanation. D and trimming were read from the DNA, whereas the V and J calls and clone size are those reported in that table. The sample has some 150,000 clones on record, roughly 90% of them singletons. Roughly 1.7% of the sample belongs to the ten largest clones.

The germline V gene (reference sequence) gives CDR1 as LNHNV and CDR2 as YYDKDF. Counted from cysteine to phenylalanine, this CDR3 has 15 amino acids. Only the CDR3 part of the read is kept: 45 bases, read in frame from the first base. V loses 2 bases, J loses 5 bases, and the germline ends lie 15 bases apart. The specimen was peripheral blood, collected on day 0 of AZD1222 vaccination. The chain joins TRBV15 to TRBJ2-5; a tentative D match to TRBD1 spans 6 bases. This TCR was recovered from an adult in good health. The CDR3 sequence is CATSRNQAGAETQYF. The nucleotide sequence reads as follows: TGTGCCACCAGCAGAAACCAGGCAGGGGCGGAGACCCAGTACTTC.